This T cell receptor beta chain appears in the sequencing data of a study of CD8 T cells in Susac syndrome. RNA amounts of about 0.5 to 1 ug underwent reverse transcription with random hexamers. Across 54 Vbeta and 13 Jbeta, TCR beta CDR3 was amplified with immunoSEQ multiplex PCR. Each CDR3 protein is one row after TCRdb ran MiXCR on the immunoSEQ multiplex PCR reads. The table includes about 60,000 distinct CDR3 sequences, 85% to 95% detected once. Germline V gene data show CDR1 as PRHDT and CDR2 as FYEKMQ (reference sequence). This CDR3 is built from 13 residues. The germline V and J ends were trimmed by 8 bases and 4 bases, with 14 bases remaining between them. Peripheral blood CD8+ and CD4+ T cells were profiled by TCR beta sequencing. TEMRA cells were FACS-enriched, with CD8+ and CD4+ T cells isolated negatively.

V gene TRBV13 combines with J gene TRBJ1-1, with D perhaps TRBD1 (6 bases). The clonotype originates from a human donor in good health. The sample was CD8+ T cells from PBMCs. CDR3 DNA: TGTGCCAGCTTACTTACAGGGAGCACTGAAGCTTTCTTT. Protein product: CASLLTGSTEAFF.